The rows below give T cell receptor beta chains drawn from one sample of a study of T cells after yellow fever vaccination. MiXCR, run by TCRdb on the 5' RACE reads, gives a single entry per CDR3 protein. The data hold hundreds of thousands of distinct CDR3 sequences, with 13% observed a single time. The sample consisted of PBMCs, taken on the day of the yellow fever booster vaccination. These receptors were collected from a young man who received the YFV17D yellow fever vaccine. CDR3s include the opening cysteine and the closing phenylalanine or tryptophan. D genes are given only for firm matches. Clone size, where shown, is once, few, many, or a class for clones that have expanded.

TRBJ2-7 TRBV6-5 NA NA CASSYSGRARGGEQYF TGTGCCAGCAGTTACAGTGGCCGCGCACGGGGCGGCGAGCAGTACTTC
TRBJ2-3 TRBV3-1 TRBD1 NA CASSQWTGGGDTQYF TGTGCCAGCAGCCAATGGACAGGGGGGGGAGATACGCAGTATTTT
TRBJ2-7 TRBV2 NA few CASKVGHSSYEQYF TGTGCCAGCAAGGTGGGCCACAGCTCCTACGAGCAGTACTTC
TRBJ2-7 TRBV5-1 NA NA CASSFRKRAYEQYF TGCGCCAGCAGCTTTCGGAAGCGGGCCTACGAGCAGTACTTC
TRBJ1-4 TRBV9 NA few CASSVRADEKLFF TGTGCCAGCAGCGTCCGGGCCGATGAAAAACTGTTTTTT
TRBJ1-1 TRBV30 NA few CAWRRATPMNTEAFF TGTGCCTGGAGAAGGGCGACACCCATGAACACTGAAGCTTTCTTT
TRBJ2-3 TRBV6-5 TRBD2 NA CASSYRPGLVATDTQYF TGTGCCAGCAGTTACCGACCCGGACTAGTGGCCACAGATACGCAGTATTTT
TRBJ2-1 TRBV5-1 NA few CASSQQTSSYNEQFF TGCGCCAGCAGCCAACAAACTAGCTCCTACAATGAGCAGTTCTTC
TRBJ2-1 TRBV28 TRBD2 NA CASLTSGTSSTRFF TGTGCCAGCCTTACCTCCGGGACTAGCTCTACCCGGTTCTTC
TRBJ2-1 TRBV20-1 NA NA CSAPNYNEQFF TGCAGTGCCCCGAACTACAATGAGCAGTTCTTC
TRBJ2-1 TRBV20-1 TRBD2 NA CSARETSGRGFF TGCAGTGCTAGAGAGACTAGCGGGAGGGGGTTCTTC
TRBJ2-6 TRBV7-9 TRBD1 few CASSWDREAGANVLTF TGTGCCAGCAGCTGGGACAGGGAAGCTGGGGCCAACGTCCTGACTTTC
TRBJ2-1 TRBV5-4 NA NA CASSLGEMVGRNEQFF TGTGCCAGCAGCTTGGGTGAGATGGTCGGGAGAAATGAGCAGTTCTTC
TRBJ2-2 TRBV20-1 NA few CSAAGTPTGELFF TGCAGTGCAGCCGGGACACCGACCGGGGAGCTGTTTTTT
TRBJ2-2 TRBV11-2 TRBD2 NA CASSTGLAFTGELFF TGTGCCAGCAGCACGGGACTAGCGTTCACCGGGGAGCTGTTTTTT
TRBJ1-2 TRBV20-1 NA few CSAGGGTGTSDGYTF TGCAGTGCTGGTGGGGGGACCGGGACTTCGGATGGCTACACCTTC
TRBJ2-5 TRBV15 TRBD2 many CATSRGSGQETQYF TGTGCCACCAGCAGAGGTAGCGGGCAAGAGACCCAGTACTTC
TRBJ2-7 TRBV4-3 TRBD1 NA CASSQDTDRGFDEQYF TGCGCCAGCAGCCAAGACACGGACAGGGGGTTCGACGAGCAGTACTTC
TRBJ2-1 TRBV28 TRBD1 few CASRVDRGLGEQFF TGTGCCAGCAGAGTGGACAGGGGGCTCGGTGAGCAGTTCTTC
TRBJ2-7 TRBV27 NA NA CASSSPTLYEQYF TGTGCCAGCAGTTCGCCGACACTATACGAGCAGTACTTC
TRBJ2-3 TRBV7-2 TRBD2 NA CASTAGGTSTDTQYF TGTGCCAGCACCGCGGGAGGGACTAGCACAGATACGCAGTATTTT
TRBJ2-3 TRBV21-1 NA NA CASSKMILLSGSLCTDTQYF TGTGCCAGCAGCAAAATGATCCTACTAAGCGGGTCTCTTTGCACAGATACGCAGTATTTT
TRBJ2-2 TRBV6-2/TRBV6-3 TRBD2 NA CASSYPPGTSYDTGELFF TGTGCCAGCAGCTACCCTCCCGGGACTAGCTATGACACCGGGGAGCTGTTTTTT
TRBJ2-7 TRBV30 TRBD2 few CAWRLAGNSYEQYF TGTGCCTGGAGATTAGCGGGGAACTCCTACGAGCAGTACTTC
TRBJ1-3 TRBV12-3/TRBV12-4 NA NA CASSLARSYSGNTIYF TGTGCCAGCAGTTTAGCAAGATCTTACTCTGGAAACACCATATATTTT
TRBJ2-1 TRBV6-1 TRBD2 NA CASSGPAGVYNEQFF TGTGCCAGCTCCGGCCCGGCGGGAGTCTACAATGAGCAGTTCTTC
TRBJ2-3 TRBV7-3 NA few CASSPRFGDTQYF TGTGCCAGCAGCCCGAGGTTTGGAGATACGCAGTATTTT
TRBJ2-3 TRBV15 TRBD2 NA CATSREGGGPGDTQYF TGTGCCACCAGCAGAGAGGGGGGAGGGCCTGGAGATACGCAGTATTTT
TRBJ2-7 TRBV19 NA NA CASSIGTGFSYEQYF TGTGCCAGTAGTATTGGGACGGGGTTCTCCTACGAGCAGTACTTC
TRBJ1-2 TRBV18 NA NA CASSPLGEGYGYTF TGTGCCAGCTCACCCCTGGGGGAGGGCTATGGCTACACCTTC
TRBJ2-5 TRBV12-3/TRBV12-4 NA few CASREGAVRETQYF TGTGCCAGCAGGGAGGGGGCAGTGCGAGAGACCCAGTACTTC
TRBJ1-4 TRBV19 NA NA CASSMTPTNEKLFF TGTGCCAGTAGTATGACACCAACTAATGAAAAACTGTTTTTT
TRBJ2-1 TRBV7-2 NA few CASSSLPGNGYNEQFF TGTGCCAGCAGCTCGCTCCCCGGGAACGGCTACAATGAGCAGTTCTTC
TRBJ2-3 TRBV5-1 NA few CASSTSRTSTDTQYF TGCGCCAGCAGCACCTCAAGAACTAGCACAGATACGCAGTATTTT
TRBJ2-7 TRBV21-1 NA NA CASSKEPGRKDYEQYF TGTGCCAGCAGCAAGGAACCGGGACGGAAGGACTACGAGCAGTACTTC
TRBJ1-4 TRBV29-1 TRBD1 few CSAKDRGREKLFF TGCAGCGCGAAGGACAGGGGGCGAGAAAAACTGTTTTTT
TRBJ2-1 TRBV12-3/TRBV12-4 TRBD2 NA CASSLSIAGVGEQFF TGTGCCAGCAGTTTATCGATAGCGGGAGTCGGGGAGCAGTTCTTC
TRBJ2-1 TRBV6-1 TRBD1 few CASTSPGRDSNEQFF TGTGCCAGCACCTCACCGGGCCGGGACAGCAATGAGCAGTTCTTC
TRBJ2-3 TRBV18 TRBD2 few CASSPKRLAGTDTQYF TGTGCCAGCTCACCAAAGAGACTAGCGGGAACAGATACGCAGTATTTT
TRBJ2-7 TRBV7-8 TRBD2 NA CASRLAGGPTYEQYF TGTGCCAGCAGACTAGCGGGGGGGCCTACCTACGAGCAGTACTTC
TRBJ2-1 TRBV28 TRBD2 few CASSLTGTSGNKGQFF TGTGCCAGCAGTCTTACCGGGACTAGCGGGAACAAGGGGCAGTTCTTC
TRBJ2-1 TRBV12-3/TRBV12-4 TRBD2 NA CASTPTVVAGVEQFF TGTGCCAGCACCCCCACCGTGGTAGCGGGAGTTGAGCAGTTCTTC
TRBJ2-7 TRBV30 NA few CAWGRQYYEQYF TGTGCCTGGGGCAGGCAGTACTACGAGCAGTACTTC
TRBJ2-3 TRBV20-1 TRBD2 many CSASGLAGGTDTQYF TGCAGTGCTAGTGGGCTAGCGGGGGGCACAGATACGCAGTATTTT
TRBJ2-7 TRBV3-1 NA many CASSYGPYEQYF TGTGCCAGCAGCTACGGGCCTTACGAGCAGTACTTC
TRBJ2-2 TRBV30 TRBD2 few CACRLAGGPWGGELFF TGTGCCTGCCGGCTAGCGGGAGGGCCTTGGGGCGGGGAGCTGTTTTTT
TRBJ2-1 TRBV4-3 TRBD2 few CASSQEMLAGFRGKQFF TGCGCCAGCAGCCAAGAGATGCTAGCGGGGTTCCGGGGGAAGCAGTTCTTC
TRBJ2-2 TRBV19 NA NA CASSAKQGYTGELFF TGTGCCAGTAGTGCAAAACAGGGCTACACCGGGGAGCTGTTTTTT